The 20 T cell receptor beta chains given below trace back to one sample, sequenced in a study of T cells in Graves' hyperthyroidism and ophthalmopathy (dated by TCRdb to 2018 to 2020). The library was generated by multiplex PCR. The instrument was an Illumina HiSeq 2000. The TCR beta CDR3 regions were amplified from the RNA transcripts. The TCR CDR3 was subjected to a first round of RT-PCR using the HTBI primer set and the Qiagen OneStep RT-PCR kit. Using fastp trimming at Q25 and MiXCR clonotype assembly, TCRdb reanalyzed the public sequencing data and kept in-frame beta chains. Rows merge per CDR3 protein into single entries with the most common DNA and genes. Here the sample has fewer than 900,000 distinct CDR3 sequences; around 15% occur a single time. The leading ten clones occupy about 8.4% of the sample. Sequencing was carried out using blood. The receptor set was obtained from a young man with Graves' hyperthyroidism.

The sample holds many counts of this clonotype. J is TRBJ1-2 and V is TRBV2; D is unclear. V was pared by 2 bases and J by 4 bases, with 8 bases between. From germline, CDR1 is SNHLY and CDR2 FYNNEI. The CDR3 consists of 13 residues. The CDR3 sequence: CASSESWVYGYTF. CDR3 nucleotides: TGTGCCAGCAGTGAAAGCTGGGTCTATGGCTACACCTTC.

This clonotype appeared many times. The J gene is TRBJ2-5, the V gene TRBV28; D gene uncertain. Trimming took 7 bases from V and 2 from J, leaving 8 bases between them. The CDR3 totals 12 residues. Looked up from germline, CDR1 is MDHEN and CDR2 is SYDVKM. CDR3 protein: CASKTEQETQYF. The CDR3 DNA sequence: TGTGCCAGCAAGACGGAACAAGAGACCCAGTACTTC.

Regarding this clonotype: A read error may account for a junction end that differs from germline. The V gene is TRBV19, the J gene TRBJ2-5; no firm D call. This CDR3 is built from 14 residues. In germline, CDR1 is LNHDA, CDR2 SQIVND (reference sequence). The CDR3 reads CASSISQAQDTQYF. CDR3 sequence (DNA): TGTGCCAGTAGTATTAGTCAGGCCCAAGATACCCAGTACTTC.

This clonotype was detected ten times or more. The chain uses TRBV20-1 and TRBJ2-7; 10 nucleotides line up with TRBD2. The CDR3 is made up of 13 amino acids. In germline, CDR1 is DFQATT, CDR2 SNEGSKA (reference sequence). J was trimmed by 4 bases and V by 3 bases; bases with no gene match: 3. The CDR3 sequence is CSASPSGSYEQYF. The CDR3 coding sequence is TGCAGTGCTAGCCCTAGCGGGAGTTACGAGCAGTACTTC.

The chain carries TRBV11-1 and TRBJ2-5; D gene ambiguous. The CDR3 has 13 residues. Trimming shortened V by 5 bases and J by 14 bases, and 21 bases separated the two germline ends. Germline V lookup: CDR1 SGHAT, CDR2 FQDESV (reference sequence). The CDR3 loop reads CASSPSPVAAAYF. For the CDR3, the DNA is TGTGCCAGCAGCCCCTCCCCCGTGGCCGCCGCTTACTTC.

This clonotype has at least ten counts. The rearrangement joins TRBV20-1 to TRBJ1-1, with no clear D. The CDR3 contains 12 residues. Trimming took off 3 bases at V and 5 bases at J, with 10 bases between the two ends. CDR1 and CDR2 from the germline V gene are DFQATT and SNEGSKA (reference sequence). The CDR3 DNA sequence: TGCAGTGCTAGTGCCCCAGGTACTGAAGCTTTCTTT. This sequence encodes CSASAPGTEAFF.

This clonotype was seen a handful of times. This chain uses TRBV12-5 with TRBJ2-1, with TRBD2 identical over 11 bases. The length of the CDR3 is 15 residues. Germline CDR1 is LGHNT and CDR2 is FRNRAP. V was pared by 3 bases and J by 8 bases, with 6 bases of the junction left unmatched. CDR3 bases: TGTGCTAGTGGTTTTAGCGGGAGGGCCTTGGATGAGCAGTTCTTC. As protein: CASGFSGRALDEQFF. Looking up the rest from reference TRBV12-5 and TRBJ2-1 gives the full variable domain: DARVTQTPRHKVTEMGQEVTMRCQPILGHNTVFWYRQTMMQGLELLAYFRNRAPLDDSGMPKDRFSAEMPDATLATLKIQPSEPRDSAVYFCASGFSGRALDEQFFGPGTRLTVL.

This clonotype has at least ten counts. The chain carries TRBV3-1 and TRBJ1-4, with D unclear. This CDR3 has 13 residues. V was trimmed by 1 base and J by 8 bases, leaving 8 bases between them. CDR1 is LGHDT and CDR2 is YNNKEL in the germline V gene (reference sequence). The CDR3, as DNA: TGTGCCAGCAGCCAAGCTGGAGAAGAAAAACTGTTTTTT. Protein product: CASSQAGEEKLFF.

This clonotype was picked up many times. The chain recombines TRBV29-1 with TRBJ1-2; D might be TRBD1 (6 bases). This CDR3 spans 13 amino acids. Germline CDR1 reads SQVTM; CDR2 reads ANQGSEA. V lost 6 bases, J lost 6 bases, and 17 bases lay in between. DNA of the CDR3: TGCAGCGTAGGCCACAGGGTGTCGGATGGCTACACCTTC. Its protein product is CSVGHRVSDGYTF.

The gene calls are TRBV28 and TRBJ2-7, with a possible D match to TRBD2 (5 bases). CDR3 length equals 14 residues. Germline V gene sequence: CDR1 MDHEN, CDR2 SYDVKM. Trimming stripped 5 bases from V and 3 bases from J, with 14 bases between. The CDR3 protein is CASSPPGGGYEQYF. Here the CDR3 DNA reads TGTGCCAGCAGTCCCCCCGGAGGAGGCTACGAGCAGTACTTC.

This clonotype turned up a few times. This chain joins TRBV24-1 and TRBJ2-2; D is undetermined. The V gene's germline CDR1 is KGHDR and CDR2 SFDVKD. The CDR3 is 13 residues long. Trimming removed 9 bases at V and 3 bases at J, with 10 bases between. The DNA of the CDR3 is TGTGCCACCGGCCAAGGCTACACCGGGGAGCTGTTTTTT. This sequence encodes CATGQGYTGELFF.

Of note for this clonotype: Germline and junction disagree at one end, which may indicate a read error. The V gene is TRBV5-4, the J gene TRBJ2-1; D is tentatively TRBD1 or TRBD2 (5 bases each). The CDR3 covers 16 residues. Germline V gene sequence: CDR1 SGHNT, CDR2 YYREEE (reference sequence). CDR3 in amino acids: CASSFAGTESYNGQFF. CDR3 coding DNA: TGTGCCAGCAGCTTTGCTGGGACCGAGTCCTACAATGGGCAGTTCTTC. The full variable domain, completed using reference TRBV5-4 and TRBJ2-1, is ETGVTQSPTHLIKTRGQQVTLRCSSQSGHNTVSWYQQALGQGPQFIFQYYREEENGRGNFPPRFSGLQFPNYSSELNVNALELDDSALYLCASSFAGTESYNGQFFGPGTRLTVL.

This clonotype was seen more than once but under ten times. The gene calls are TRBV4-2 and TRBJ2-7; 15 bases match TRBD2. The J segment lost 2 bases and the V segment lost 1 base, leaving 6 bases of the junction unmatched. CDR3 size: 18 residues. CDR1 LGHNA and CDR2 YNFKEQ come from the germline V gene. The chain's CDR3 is CASSQVPGLAGGAYEQYF. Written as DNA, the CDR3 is TGTGCCAGCAGCCAAGTCCCGGGACTAGCGGGAGGCGCCTACGAGCAGTACTTC.

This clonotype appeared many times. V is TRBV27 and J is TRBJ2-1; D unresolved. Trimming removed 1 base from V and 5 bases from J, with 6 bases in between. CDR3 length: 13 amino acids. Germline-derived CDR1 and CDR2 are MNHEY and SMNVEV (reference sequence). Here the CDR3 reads CASSLWSNNEQFF. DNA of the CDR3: TGTGCCAGCAGTTTATGGAGCAACAATGAGCAGTTCTTC.

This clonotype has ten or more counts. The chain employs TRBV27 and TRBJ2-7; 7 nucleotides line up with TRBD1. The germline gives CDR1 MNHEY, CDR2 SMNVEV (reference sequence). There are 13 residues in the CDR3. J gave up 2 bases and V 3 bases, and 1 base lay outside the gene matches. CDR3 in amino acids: CASSFDRAYEQYF. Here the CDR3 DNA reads TGTGCCAGCAGTTTCGACAGGGCCTACGAGCAGTACTTC.

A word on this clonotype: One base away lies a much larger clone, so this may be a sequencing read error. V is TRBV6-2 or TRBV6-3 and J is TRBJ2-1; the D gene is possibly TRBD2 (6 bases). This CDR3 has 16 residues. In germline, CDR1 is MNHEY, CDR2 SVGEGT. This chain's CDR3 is CAGSYSRLDPFNEQFF. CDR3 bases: TGTGCCGGCAGTTACTCAAGACTAGACCCTTTCAATGAGCAGTTCTTC.

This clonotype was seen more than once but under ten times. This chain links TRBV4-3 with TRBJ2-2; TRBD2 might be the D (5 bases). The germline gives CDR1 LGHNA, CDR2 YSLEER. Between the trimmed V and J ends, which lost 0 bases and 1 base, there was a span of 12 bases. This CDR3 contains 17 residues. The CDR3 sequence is CASSQDLADWNTGELFF. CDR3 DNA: TGCGCCAGCAGCCAAGATCTGGCGGACTGGAACACCGGGGAGCTGTTTTTT.

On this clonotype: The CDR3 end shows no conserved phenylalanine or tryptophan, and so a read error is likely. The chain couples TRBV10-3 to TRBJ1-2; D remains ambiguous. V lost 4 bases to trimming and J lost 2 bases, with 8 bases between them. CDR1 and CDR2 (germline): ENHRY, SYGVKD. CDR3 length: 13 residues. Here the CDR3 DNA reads TGTGCCATCAGTGTGGACGGGAACTATGGCTACACCTCC. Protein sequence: CAISVDGNYGYTS.

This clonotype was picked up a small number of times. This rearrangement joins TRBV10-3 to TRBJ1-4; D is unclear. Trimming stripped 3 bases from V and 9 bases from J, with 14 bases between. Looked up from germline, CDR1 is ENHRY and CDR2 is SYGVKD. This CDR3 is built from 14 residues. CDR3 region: CAISDRGTEQKLFF. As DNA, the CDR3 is TGTGCCATCAGTGACCGGGGTACGGAACAAAAACTGTTTTTT.

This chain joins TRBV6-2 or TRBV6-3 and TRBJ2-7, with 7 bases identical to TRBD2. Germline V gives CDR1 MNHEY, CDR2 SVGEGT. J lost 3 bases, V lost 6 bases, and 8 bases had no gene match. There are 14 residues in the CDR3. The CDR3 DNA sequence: TGTGCCAGCAGCCCTTGGGACTACGACTACGAGCAGTACTTC. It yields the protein CASSPWDYDYEQYF.